Listed below are T cell receptor beta chains from one sample, sequenced in a study of cytomegalovirus exposure and HLA in healthy donors. Some clones are missing from TCRdb's copy, which holds only in-frame ones; the method was immunoSEQ multiplex PCR. The sample has some 140,000 clones, 65% to 85% seen once. Material: PBMCs. The receptors derive from a woman aged 18-29 years in good health and CMV-seronegative. The CDR3 runs from the conserved cysteine through the conserved F or W. The D gene is left open where the match is weak. Expanded clones are given a class, and other clones once, few, many or no size at all.

J gene | clone size | D gene | V gene | CDR3 DNA | CDR3 protein
TRBJ1-1 | - | - | TRBV29-1 | TGCAGCGTTGATGAAGCAGCGGGGGGCACTGAAGCTTTCTTT | CSVDEAAGGTEAFF
TRBJ2-7 | - | TRBD2 | TRBV6-5 | TGTGCCAGCAGGATAGCGGGACTCGCCTACGAGCAGTACTTC | CASRIAGLAYEQYF
TRBJ1-1 | once | - | TRBV11-2 | TGTGCCAGCAGCTTGGGGAGAATGGCGGGGTTGGACACTGAAGCTTTCTTT | CASSLGRMAGLDTEAFF
TRBJ1-2 | - | - | TRBV7-9 | TGTGCCAGCAGCTTATCGGCAGGCCACTATGGCTACACCTTC | CASSLSAGHYGYTF
TRBJ1-1 | - | - | TRBV10-3 | TGTGCCATCAGTGAGGGGGGGACTGAAGCTTTCTTT | CAISEGGTEAFF
TRBJ1-4 | - | - | TRBV29-1 | TGCAGCGTCGAAAGGGGGGAAAAACTGTTTTTT | CSVERGEKLFF
TRBJ1-4 | - | - | TRBV2 | TGTGCCAGCACCCTGGAGGGCAACGAAAAACTGTTTTTT | CASTLEGNEKLFF
TRBJ1-4 | - | - | TRBV7-9 | TGTGCCAGCAGCCCTTTTAATGAAAAACTGTTTTTT | CASSPFNEKLFF
TRBJ2-1 | - | TRBD2 | TRBV4-1 | TGCGCCAGCAGCCAAGTGGCTAGCGGATTCTACAATGAGCAGTTCTTC | CASSQVASGFYNEQFF
TRBJ2-5 | few | TRBD1 | TRBV5-1 | TGCGCCAGCAGCTTGGAGGGACAGGACCAAGAGACCCAGTACTTC | CASSLEGQDQETQYF
TRBJ1-2 | - | TRBD1 | TRBV29-1 | TGCAGCGTTGAAGGCGCTACAGGGGGCCAGGGCTACACCTTC | CSVEGATGGQGYTF
TRBJ1-5 | - | - | TRBV19 | TGTGCCAGTAGTATGGCCAGTTATAGCAATCAGCCCCAGCATTTT | CASSMASYSNQPQHF
TRBJ2-7 | - | - | TRBV6-6 | TGTGCCAGCATCCGCGAATATGAGGGCGAGCAGTACTTC | CASIREYEGEQYF
TRBJ2-7 | - | TRBD1 | TRBV19 | TGTGCCACGGCAGGACAGGGGGCGAGGGAGCAGTACTTC | CATAGQGAREQYF
TRBJ2-3 | - | - | TRBV5-8 | TGTGCCAGCAGCTCCGTAACAGATACGCAGTATTTT | CASSSVTDTQYF
TRBJ2-7 | - | - | TRBV6-1 | TGTGCCAGCAGTGATAACTACGAGCAGTACTTC | CASSDNYEQYF
TRBJ1-1 | - | - | TRBV19 | TGTGCCAGTAATTATGGCTACACTGAAGCTTTCTTT | CASNYGYTEAFF
TRBJ2-1 | - | TRBD2 | TRBV5-6 | TGTGCCAGCAGCTTTCGGACTAGACATGAGCAGTTCTTC | CASSFRTRHEQFF
TRBJ1-5 | - | TRBD1 | TRBV19 | TGTGCCAGTAGTATCGACAGGGTCTTTGGCAATCAGCCCCAGCATTTT | CASSIDRVFGNQPQHF
TRBJ1-5 | once | - | TRBV27 | TGTGCCAGCAGGCCTCGCGGGCAGGGAGGGTTACATTTT | CASRPRGQGGLHF
TRBJ1-2 | - | - | TRBV15 | TGTGCCACCAGCAGAGATGGTCTGGCCAGAAACTACACCTTC | CATSRDGLARNYTF
TRBJ2-1 | - | - | TRBV12-2 | TGTGCAAGTCGCCGACCCCCCCTCCGGGACAGGGCGGAGAATGAGCAGTTCTTC | CASRRPPLRDRAENEQFF
TRBJ2-2 | few | TRBD1 | TRBV6-1 | TGTGCCAGCAGCCAGGGGGCCTGGACCGGGGAGCTGTTTTTT | CASSQGAWTGELFF
TRBJ2-3 | - | - | TRBV11-3 | TGTGCCAGCAGCTTAGGAGGAGCAGATACGCAGTATTTT | CASSLGGADTQYF
TRBJ1-2 | - | - | TRBV27 | TGTGCCAGCAGGTCGCCCGCAGGGGATGGCTACACCTTC | CASRSPAGDGYTF
TRBJ2-3 | - | - | TRBV14 | TGTGCCAGCAGCTTAAACTATGGAGATACGCAGTATTTT | CASSLNYGDTQYF
TRBJ1-2 | - | - | TRBV9 | TGTGCCAGCAGCGTCTGGGCGGGGAACGGCTACACCTTC | CASSVWAGNGYTF
TRBJ2-7 | - | TRBD2 | TRBV28 | TGTGCCAGCGCGATCCCTAGCGGGAGTGGGGGTTCCTACGAGCAGTACTTC | CASAIPSGSGGSYEQYF
TRBJ1-2 | - | - | TRBV29-1 | TGCAGCGTGACGGACAGTGAATCCGGGGGCTACACCTTC | CSVTDSESGGYTF
TRBJ2-7 | - | - | TRBV7-2 | TGTGCCAGCAGCTTAAGGGTAGCTGGAGGGCCGCGGGAGCAGTACTTC | CASSLRVAGGPREQYF
TRBJ2-5 | - | - | TRBV5-1 | TGCGCCAGCAGCTTGAGGAGGGAGGTGTTAGCCCAGTACTTC | CASSLRREVLAQYF
TRBJ1-2 | - | - | TRBV5-6 | TGTGCCAGCAGCTTGGGGCTGAGGTCGGATGGCTACACCTTC | CASSLGLRSDGYTF
TRBJ2-1 | - | - | TRBV7-7 | TGTGCCAGCAGCCTGTCTAGGAATGGTGAGCAGTTCTTC | CASSLSRNGEQFF
TRBJ1-5 | - | - | TRBV9 | TGTGCCAGCAGCGTAGGGGTCGGGAGCAATCAGCCCCAGCATTTT | CASSVGVGSNQPQHF
TRBJ2-5 | - | TRBD1 | TRBV18 | TGTGCCAGCTCACGGGGACAGGAAGAGACCCAGTACTTC | CASSRGQEETQYF
TRBJ1-3 | - | - | TRBV30 | TGTGCCTGGAAGGGACAATCCACCATATATTTT | CAWKGQSTIYF
TRBJ2-7 | - | TRBD2 | TRBV6-6 | TGTGCCAGCAGCCGGACTAGCGGGGATTACGAGCAGTACTTC | CASSRTSGDYEQYF
TRBJ1-1 | - | - | TRBV11-1 | TGTGCCAGCAGCTTAGGTAAAGGAAGCCGGGGCACTGAAGCTTTCTTT | CASSLGKGSRGTEAFF
TRBJ1-1 | - | TRBD1 | TRBV6-1 | TGTGCCAGCAGTGTAGACAGGGATGAGGAAGCTTTCTTT | CASSVDRDEEAFF
TRBJ1-3 | - | TRBD1 | TRBV2 | TGTGCCAGCAGACCTACAGGGGCGGCGGACACCATATATTTT | CASRPTGAADTIYF
TRBJ1-3 | once | - | TRBV7-2 | TGTGCCAGCAGCGCCATCTCAGGGTTCTCTGGAAACACCATATATTTT | CASSAISGFSGNTIYF
TRBJ1-1 | - | - | TRBV20-1 | TGCAGTGGCGGAATGAACACTGAAGCTTTCTTT | CSGGMNTEAFF
TRBJ2-5 | - | TRBD2 | TRBV4-1 | TGCGCCAGCAGCCAAGCTCAGCGGGGAGAGACCCAGTACTTC | CASSQAQRGETQYF
TRBJ2-5 | - | TRBD2 | TRBV7-8 | TGTGCCAGCAGCTCGGGGGGGGCGGAGACCCAGTACTTC | CASSSGGAETQYF
TRBJ2-1 | once | - | TRBV30 | TGTGCCTGGAGTCTTGGAGACTGGGAGTTCTTC | CAWSLGDWEFF
TRBJ1-5 | - | TRBD1 | TRBV30 | TGTGCCTGGAGTCACGACCGCCTACAGGGGTTCGGTCAGCCCCAGCATTTT | CAWSHDRLQGFGQPQHF
TRBJ2-7 | - | TRBD2 | TRBV6-5 | TGTGCCAGCAGTACCCGACTAGCGGGGACCATGCAGTACTTC | CASSTRLAGTMQYF
TRBJ1-5 | - | - | TRBV6-1 | TGTGCCAGCAGAGCCAATAGCAATCAGCCCCAGCATTTT | CASRANSNQPQHF